These 16 T cell receptor beta chains share one sample of origin, sequenced in a study of T cells in localized non-small cell lung cancer. The method was immunoSEQ multiplex PCR; TCRdb's version includes in-frame clones alone and lacks a portion of them. The repertoire holds around 140,000 clones, with about 89% as singletons. The specimen was peripheral blood, collected before any cancer treatment. The receptor set was obtained from a female donor older than 55 with stage I lung adenocarcinoma.

The V call is TRBV7-9, the J call TRBJ2-4, with D hard to call. Germline values: CDR1 SEHNR, CDR2 FQNEAQ (reference sequence). The CDR3 sequence is 15 residues long. V lost 2 bases and J 3 bases, leaving 11 bases between the germline ends. CDR3 DNA sequence: TGTGCCAGCAGCTTATTTAGGACCGGCAAAAACATTCAGTACTTC. It encodes CASSLFRTGKNIQYF.

This chain uses TRBV2 with TRBJ1-2; D is perhaps TRBD1 (5 bases). Per germline, CDR1 SNHLY and CDR2 FYNNEI. The CDR3 runs to 14 residues. The V and J ends lost 7 bases and 4 bases respectively, with 16 bases between them. The CDR3 DNA follows: TGTGCCAGCATCACGGAGGGGTTAGGCTATGGCTACACCTTC. Its protein product is CASITEGLGYGYTF.

CDR3 nucleotide sequence: TGTGCCACCCACCCCGACAGGGCATGGGGTGAAGCTTTCTTT. Translating gives CATHPDRAWGEAFF. The chain uses TRBV28 and TRBJ1-1; 7 bases match TRBD1. Germline trimming cut 10 bases from V and 7 bases from J; bases unmatched to any gene: 15. Germline V lookup: CDR1 MDHEN, CDR2 SYDVKM. The CDR3 contains 14 residues.

This clone appeared a few times. The chain has TRBV11-3 and TRBJ2-1; D is uncertain. Germline CDR1 reads SGHNT; CDR2 reads YENEEA. The CDR3 has 14 residues. The V end lost 4 bases, the J end lost 1 base, and 8 bases lay between the germline ends. CDR3 loop: CASSSGRSYNEQFF. The CDR3 nucleotides are TGTGCCAGCAGCTCGGGTAGGTCCTACAATGAGCAGTTCTTC.

The V and J genes are TRBV10-3 and TRBJ1-3, with D uncertain. V was pared by 7 bases and J by 0 bases, with 13 bases between. CDR1 ENHRY and CDR2 SYGVKD come from the germline V gene. This CDR3 is built from 15 residues. In DNA, the CDR3 is TGTGCCATCATGAGGCAGGCCTCCTCTGGAAACACCATATATTTT. This codes for CAIMRQASSGNTIYF.

V gene TRBV28 combines with J gene TRBJ2-1; D perhaps matches TRBD2 (5 bases). Looked up from germline, CDR1 is MDHEN and CDR2 is SYDVKM. The CDR3 has 15 amino acids. Deletions cut 4 bases from V and 8 bases from J, with 18 bases between. The CDR3 region has the DNA TGTGCCAGCAGTTGGACTTCGACCCGACGCGATGAGCAGTTCTTC. The encoded protein is CASSWTSTRRDEQFF.

This clone was seen many times. The CDR3 DNA reads as TGTGCCGGGAGGACAGTGTACCAAGAGACCCAGTACTTC. Amino acid sequence: CAGRTVYQETQYF. V usage is TRBV2 and J usage is TRBJ2-5; D is perhaps TRBD1 or TRBD2 (6 bases each). The V end lost 11 bases, the J end lost 0 bases, and 13 bases lay between the germline ends. This CDR3 spans 13 amino acids. Germline V gene sequence: CDR1 SNHLY, CDR2 FYNNEI.

This chain joins TRBV5-1 and TRBJ2-7; 10 bases are shared with TRBD2. This CDR3 has 15 amino acids. The V gene's germline CDR1 is SGHRS and CDR2 YFSETQ. V trimming: 4 bases; J trimming: 2 bases; junction bases outside the gene matches: 6. The CDR3 DNA sequence: TGCGCCAGCAGCATGTGGACTAGCGGTACCTACGAGCAGTACTTC. Translation: CASSMWTSGTYEQYF.

CDR3 in amino acids: CASSLGGLAGYNEQFF. DNA for the CDR3: TGTGCCAGCAGCTTAGGGGGGCTAGCGGGCTACAATGAGCAGTTCTTC. The chain is built from TRBV11-3 and TRBJ2-1; 8 bases are a match to TRBD2. With V trimmed by 1 base and J by 3 bases, 5 bases remained unmatched. Germline V gives CDR1 SGHNT, CDR2 YENEEA. This CDR3 is built from 16 residues.

The chain is built from TRBV11-3 and TRBJ2-7; D remains ambiguous. The germline V gene encodes CDR1 SGHNT and CDR2 YENEEA. The CDR3 has 14 amino acids. Trimming pared 4 bases from V and 3 bases from J, leaving 13 bases between. CDR3 sequence (DNA): TGTGCCAGCAGCTGGGCGGCGTCCGGCTACGAGCAGTACTTC. Protein: CASSWAASGYEQYF.

The gene calls are TRBV6-5 and TRBJ1-1; TRBD1 matches 7 bases. CDR3 length: 13 amino acids. Germline V CDR1 and CDR2: MNHEY, SVGAGI. V dropped 6 bases and J dropped 6; count of bases not matched to a gene: 7. The DNA of the CDR3 is TGTGCCAGCAGCCGGGACAGTAGGTCTGAAGCTTTCTTT. The encoded protein is CASSRDSRSEAFF.

The chain combines TRBV19 with TRBJ1-1; the D is unclear. CDR1 is LNHDA, CDR2 SQIVND, per germline (reference sequence). This CDR3 has 15 amino acids. Trimming shortened V by 1 base and J by 3 bases, and 12 bases separated the two germline ends. The CDR3 is CASSIVSTADTEAFF. CDR3 DNA sequence: TGTGCCAGTAGTATAGTATCCACGGCGGACACTGAAGCTTTCTTT.

The chain joins TRBV7-3 to TRBJ2-7, with D uncertain. The V gene's germline CDR1 is SGHTA and CDR2 FQGTGA. V lost 1 base to trimming and J lost 3 bases, with 4 bases between them. The CDR3 runs to 12 residues. Here the CDR3 DNA reads TGTGCCAGCAGCTTAAACGGCTACGAGCAGTACTTC. It specifies CASSLNGYEQYF. Complete variable domain (other parts from reference TRBV7-3 and TRBJ2-7): GAGVSQTPSNKVTEKGKYVELRCDPISGHTALYWYRQSLGQGPEFLIYFQGTGAADDSGLPNDRFFAVRPEGSVSTLKIQRTERGDSAVYLCASSLNGYEQYFGPGTRLTVT.

The chain couples TRBV2 to TRBJ1-3; no clear D. CDR3 length equals 13 residues. The germline V gene has CDR1 SNHLY and CDR2 FYNNEI. V was cut by 8 bases and J by 2 bases, with 10 bases left in between. CDR3 amino acids: CASLRRTGNTIYF. For the CDR3, the DNA is TGTGCCAGCTTGAGAAGAACTGGAAACACCATATATTTT.

This clone was seen a single time. V and J are TRBV9 and TRBJ2-7; 7 nucleotides align to TRBD1. J gave up 2 bases and V 2 bases, and 7 bases lay outside the gene matches. The CDR3 runs to 15 residues. CDR1 is SGDLS, CDR2 YYNGEE, per germline. CDR3 DNA sequence: TGTGCCAGCAGCGTCTCCTGGCAGGGGGCCTACGAGCAGTACTTC. Protein product: CASSVSWQGAYEQYF.

The chain recombines TRBV11-3 with TRBJ2-3; the D gene could be TRBD1 or TRBD2 (5 bases each). This CDR3 contains 13 residues. Germline CDR1 and CDR2: SGHNT and YENEEA. The V gene lost 7 bases and the J gene lost 0 bases, with 8 bases spanning the gap. The CDR3 nucleotides read TGTGCCAGCAAGGGACCGAGCACAGATACGCAGTATTTT. Encoded protein: CASKGPSTDTQYF.